This T cell receptor beta chain was sequenced during a study of blood T cell repertoires in COVID-19. Study-level background: Acute and convalescent COVID-19 specimens originated in the United States, Italy and Spain. Sources were T cells, B-cell-depleted T cells, or PBMCs; the material itself was cDNA or gDNA.

This clone came up once. One Seattle source followed patients from active infection through their disease course. Original methodology: Nucleated cell number was recorded as an estimate derived from reference gene primer amplification. Measured with immunoSEQ multiplex PCR; TCRdb has only the in-frame clones, and not every one. V and J calls and clone size come straight from that table; D and trimming were deduced from the DNA. The table records some 130,000 clones, about 89% of them present only once. The source material was peripheral blood. The sequence was collected from a man in his sixties with COVID-19, enrolled during active disease.

CDR3 amino acids: CASSEAGDEQFF. The DNA for the CDR3 is TGTGCCAGCAGTGAAGCCGGGGATGAGCAGTTCTTC. The rearrangement links TRBV2 to TRBJ2-1; D is perhaps TRBD2 (5 bases). CDR1 and CDR2 (germline): SNHLY, FYNNEI. Between the trimmed V and J ends, which lost 0 bases and 8 bases, there was a span of 5 bases. The CDR3 length is 12 residues.